This T cell receptor beta chain was sequenced in a study of T cell repertoires in ileal Crohn's disease. Study in general: Every patient was operated on for stricturing (roughly 61%) or penetrating (approximately 40%) complications. The M0 sample came from the inflamed ileal portion of the resected specimen.

Data came from immunoSEQ multiplex PCR; TCRdb stores just in-frame clones and leaves some out. The profile shows around 9,800 clones, over 75% of them singletons. Stated time point: inflamed ileum from the surgical specimen. V lost 1 base and J lost 4, with 2 bases in between. The CDR3 runs 13 residues. Germline V gene sequence: CDR1 SGHAT, CDR2 FQDESV (reference sequence). This clone was seen just once. The same CDR3 arises from other DNA sequences in this sample as well. The V call is TRBV11-1, the J call TRBJ2-6; unclear D gene. The sequence was obtained from an adult with Crohn's disease. Sequenced material: ileal tissue. CDR3 nucleotide sequence: TGTGCCAGCAGCTTAGGGGGGGCCAACGTCCTGACTTTC. Protein: CASSLGGANVLTF.